This T cell receptor (beta chain) is drawn from a study of T-cell reconstitution after alpha-beta-depleted transplantation in children. The library targeted TCRbeta and was prepared with unique molecular identifiers. Each CDR3 protein gets one entry after TCRdb re-called the PCR reads with MiXCR. The data show 530,000 or so distinct CDR3 sequences, 27% seen once. Material: PBMCs, obtained before TCRalphabeta/CD19-depleted stem cell transplant. This clonotype was sampled from a boy younger than two with Wiskott-Aldrich syndrome, due to receive a stem cell transplant.

The CDR3 reads CASSESRTQYF. The CDR3 DNA reads as TGTGCCAGCAGTGAAAGCAGGACCCAGTACTTC. J is TRBJ2-5 and V is TRBV6-1; D unresolved. The CDR3 has 11 residues. Germline CDR1 is MNHNS and CDR2 is SASEGT. Trimming removed 2 bases from V and 7 bases from J, with 5 bases in between.